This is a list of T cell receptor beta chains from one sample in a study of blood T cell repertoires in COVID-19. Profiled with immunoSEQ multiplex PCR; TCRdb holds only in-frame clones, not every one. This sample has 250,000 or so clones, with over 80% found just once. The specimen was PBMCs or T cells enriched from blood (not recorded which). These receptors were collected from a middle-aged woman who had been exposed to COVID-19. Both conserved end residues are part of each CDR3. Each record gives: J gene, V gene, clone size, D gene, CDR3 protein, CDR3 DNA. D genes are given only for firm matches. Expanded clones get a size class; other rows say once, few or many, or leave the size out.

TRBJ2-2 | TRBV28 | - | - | CASPPQSGMVPGELFF | TGTGCCAGCCCCCCTCAGTCAGGGATGGTACCCGGGGAGCTGTTTTTT
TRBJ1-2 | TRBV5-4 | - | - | CASSPTWGDYGYTF | TGTGCCAGCAGCCCCACGTGGGGGGACTATGGCTACACCTTC
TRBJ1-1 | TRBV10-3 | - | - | CAISETDLNTEAFF | TGTGCCATCAGTGAGACAGACCTGAACACTGAAGCTTTCTTT
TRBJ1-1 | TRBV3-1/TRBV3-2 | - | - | CASSRGESEAFF | TGTGCCAGCAGCCGGGGGGAATCTGAAGCTTTCTTT
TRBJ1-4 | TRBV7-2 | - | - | CASSTYRSIREKLFF | TGTGCCAGCAGCACCTACAGGAGCATACGGGAAAAACTGTTTTTT
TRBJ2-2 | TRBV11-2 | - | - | CASSPIAAGELFF | TGTGCCAGCAGCCCGATTGCGGCCGGGGAGCTGTTTTTT
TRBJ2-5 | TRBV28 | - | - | CATIAWTAKETQYF | TGTGCCACCATCGCTTGGACAGCGAAAGAGACCCAGTACTTC
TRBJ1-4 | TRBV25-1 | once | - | CASSPRDTVLGNEKLFF | TGTGCCAGCAGTCCCCGGGACACCGTCTTGGGTAATGAAAAACTGTTTTTT
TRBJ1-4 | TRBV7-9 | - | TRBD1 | CASSLARTGAREKLFF | TGTGCCAGCAGCTTAGCCCGGACAGGGGCAAGAGAAAAACTGTTTTTT
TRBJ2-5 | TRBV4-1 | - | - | CASSQQGFGETQYF | TGCGCCAGCAGCCAGCAGGGGTTTGGGGAGACCCAGTACTTC
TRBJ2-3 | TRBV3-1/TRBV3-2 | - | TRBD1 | CASRQGATDTQYF | TGTGCCAGTCGACAGGGGGCGACAGATACGCAGTATTTT
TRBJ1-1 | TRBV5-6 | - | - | CASSLESINTEAFF | TGTGCCAGCAGCCTAGAGAGTATCAACACTGAAGCTTTCTTT
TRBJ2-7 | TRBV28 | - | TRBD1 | CASSHQQGVGEQYF | TGTGCCAGCAGTCACCAACAGGGGGTGGGCGAGCAGTACTTC
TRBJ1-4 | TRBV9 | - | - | CASSDRRERSTNEKLFF | TGTGCCAGCAGCGACCGACGGGAAAGATCAACTAATGAAAAACTGTTTTTT
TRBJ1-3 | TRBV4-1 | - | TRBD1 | CASSVNLQGAGGNTIYF | TGCGCCAGCAGCGTAAATTTACAGGGGGCGGGAGGAAACACCATATATTTT
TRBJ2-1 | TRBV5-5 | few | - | CASNLYGQYNEQFF | TGTGCCAGCAACTTATACGGACAGTACAATGAGCAGTTCTTC
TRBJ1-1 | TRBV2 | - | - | CASRTRDTEAFF | TGTGCCAGCAGGACCCGGGACACTGAAGCTTTCTTT
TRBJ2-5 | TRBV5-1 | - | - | CASSSSGTLLRETQYF | TGTGCCAGCAGCTCGTCCGGGACACTGCTAAGGGAGACCCAGTACTTC
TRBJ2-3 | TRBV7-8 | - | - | CASSQQGQGRADTQYF | TGTGCCAGCAGTCAGCAGGGTCAAGGCAGGGCAGATACGCAGTATTTT
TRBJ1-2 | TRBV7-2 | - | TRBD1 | CASSFSGQGNYGYTF | TGTGCCAGCAGCTTCTCGGGACAGGGAAACTATGGCTACACCTTC
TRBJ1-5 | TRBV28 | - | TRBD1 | CASSLWGTGSNQPQHF | TGTGCCAGCAGTTTATGGGGGACAGGTAGCAATCAGCCCCAGCATTTT
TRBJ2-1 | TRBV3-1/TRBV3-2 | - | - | CASSQDLGTRVGEQFF | TGTGCCAGCAGCCAAGATCTAGGAACTAGAGTAGGTGAGCAGTTCTTC
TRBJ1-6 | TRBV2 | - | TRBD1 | CASSAGQSPYNSPLHF | TGTGCCAGCAGCGCGGGACAGAGTCCCTATAATTCACCCCTCCACTTT
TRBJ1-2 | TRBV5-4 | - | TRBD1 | CASSLARTGVDYGYTF | TGTGCCAGCAGCTTGGCTCGGACAGGGGTCGACTATGGCTACACCTTC
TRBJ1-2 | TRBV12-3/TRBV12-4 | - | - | CASSLDADYGYTF | TGTGCCAGCAGTTTAGATGCAGACTATGGCTACACCTTC
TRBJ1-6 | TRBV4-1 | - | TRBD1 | CASSPGQGPNSPLHF | TGCGCCAGCAGCCCTGGACAGGGGCCGAATTCACCCCTCCACTTT
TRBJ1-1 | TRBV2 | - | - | CASGDRTEAFF | TGTGCCAGCGGCGATCGGACAGAAGCTTTCTTT
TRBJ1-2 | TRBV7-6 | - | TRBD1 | CASSLNPTGVIDGYTF | TGTGCCAGCAGCCTCAACCCGACAGGGGTAATTGATGGCTACACCTTC
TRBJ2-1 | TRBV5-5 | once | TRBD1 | CASSFTGTDFEQFF | TGTGCCAGCAGCTTTACCGGGACAGACTTTGAGCAGTTCTTC
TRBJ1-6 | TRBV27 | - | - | CASSRTASTSYNSPLHF | TGTGCCAGCAGTAGGACAGCTTCTACCTCCTATAATTCACCCCTCCACTTT
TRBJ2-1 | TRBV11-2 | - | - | CASSLLTNEQFF | TGTGCCAGCAGCTTATTGACAAATGAGCAGTTCTTC
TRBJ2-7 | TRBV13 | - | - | CASRGGSYEQYF | TGTGCCAGCAGAGGCGGCAGCTACGAGCAGTACTTC
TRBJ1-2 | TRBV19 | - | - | CASSLARAGNYGYTF | TGTGCCAGTAGTCTGGCGCGAGCAGGGAACTATGGCTACACCTTC
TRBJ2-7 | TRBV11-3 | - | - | CASSFAGFYLPGYEQYF | TGTGCCAGCAGCTTCGCGGGGTTTTACCTCCCCGGCTACGAGCAGTACTTC
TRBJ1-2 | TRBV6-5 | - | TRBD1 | CASSLGQGNYGYTF | TGTGCCAGCAGCCTCGGACAGGGCAACTATGGCTACACTTTC
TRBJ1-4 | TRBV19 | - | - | CASSLAATNEKLFF | TGTGCCAGTAGTCTCGCAGCAACTAATGAAAAACTGTTTTTT
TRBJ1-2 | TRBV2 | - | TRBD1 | CASSAERTGVGYTF | TGTGCCAGCAGTGCCGAGAGGACAGGGGTTGGCTACACCTTC
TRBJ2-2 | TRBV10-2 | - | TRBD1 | CASSRGQVVTGELFF | TGCGCCAGCAGCCGCGGACAGGTAGTCACCGGGGAGCTGTTTTTT
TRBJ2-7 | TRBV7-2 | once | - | CASSLAERFSPRAYEQYF | TGTGCCAGCAGCTTAGCGGAGCGTTTTTCGCCGCGGGCCTACGAGCAGTACTTC
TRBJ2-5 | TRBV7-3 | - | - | CASSPSTRSQETQYF | TGTGCCAGCAGCCCGTCAACTAGGTCCCAAGAGACCCAGTACTTC
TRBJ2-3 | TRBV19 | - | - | CASSIGSLSTDTQYF | TGTGCCAGTAGCATCGGGAGCTTGAGCACAGATACGCAGTATTTT
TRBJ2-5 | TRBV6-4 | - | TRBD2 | CAIEAGREGETQYF | TGTGCCATAGAAGCGGGGCGGGAGGGAGAGACCCAGTACTTC
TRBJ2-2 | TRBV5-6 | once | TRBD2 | CASSLPGLANTGELFF | TGTGCCAGCAGCTTGCCGGGACTAGCAAACACCGGGGAGCTGTTTTTT
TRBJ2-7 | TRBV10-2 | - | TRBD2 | CASRSGRGSSYEQYF | TGCGCCAGCAGGTCTGGGCGGGGGAGCTCCTACGAGCAGTACTTC
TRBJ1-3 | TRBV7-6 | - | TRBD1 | CASSSDRGGNTIYF | TGTGCCAGCAGTTCCGACAGGGGGGGAAACACCATATATTTT